This T cell receptor (beta chain) was observed in a study of blood T cell repertoires in COVID-19. Study-level information: Acute and convalescent COVID-19 specimens originated in the United States, Italy and Spain.

This clone has just one count. Per germline, CDR1 SGHAT and CDR2 FQNNGV. The CDR3 sequence is 12 residues long. Trimming pared 0 bases from V and 15 bases from J, leaving 12 bases between. Per the original methods: Reference gene primer amplification yielded estimated nucleated cell counts. Here immunoSEQ multiplex PCR was the method, and the copy in TCRdb shows in-frame clones only, minus some. V and J calls and clone size come straight from that table; D and trimming were deduced from the DNA. The sample holds about 230,000 clones, about nine tenths seen once. Those enrolled in Seattle joined during active infection and were followed longitudinally afterward.

The sequence came from a man aged 50 or older with COVID-19, enrolled during active disease. The sequencing sample was made of peripheral blood. The chain joins TRBV11-2 to TRBJ2-1; D is possibly TRBD2 (5 bases). CDR3 in DNA: TGTGCCAGCAGCTTAGATACGGGGTTAGGGTTCTTC. The encoded protein is CASSLDTGLGFF.